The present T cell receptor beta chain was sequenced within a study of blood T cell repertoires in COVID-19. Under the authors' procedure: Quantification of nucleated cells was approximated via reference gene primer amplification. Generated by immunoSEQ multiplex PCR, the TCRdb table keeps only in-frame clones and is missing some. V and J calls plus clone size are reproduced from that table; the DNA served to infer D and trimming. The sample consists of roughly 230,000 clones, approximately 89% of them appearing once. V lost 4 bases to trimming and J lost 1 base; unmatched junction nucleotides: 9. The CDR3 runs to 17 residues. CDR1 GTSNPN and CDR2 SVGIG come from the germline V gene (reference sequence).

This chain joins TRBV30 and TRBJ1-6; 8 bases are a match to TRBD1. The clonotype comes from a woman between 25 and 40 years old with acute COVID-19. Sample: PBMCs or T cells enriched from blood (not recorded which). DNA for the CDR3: TGTGCCTGGAACTCAGGACAGGGAGGATCCTATAATTCACCCCTCCACTTT. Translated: CAWNSGQGGSYNSPLHF.